The 27 T cell receptor beta chains below all came from one sample that was sequenced in a study of patients and donors after allogeneic stem cell transplantation. From the RT-PCR reads, TCRdb called clonotypes with MiXCR, one entry per CDR3 protein. The top ten hold roughly 6% of the sample, which has roughly 880,000 distinct CDR3 sequences, approximately 18% seen once. Material for sequencing was blood, either unsorted or a sorted T cell fraction (not recorded which). The receptors here all came from a human donor who was either an allogeneic HSCT recipient or a stem cell or donor lymphocyte infusion donor (not recorded which). It is not recorded whose cells these are; they may come from a transplant donor.

Only a few counts were recorded for this clonotype. The V call is TRBV20-1, the J call TRBJ2-7; perhaps TRBD1 as D (6 bases). CDR3 length: 15 residues. V lost 3 bases and J lost 6, with 21 bases in between. Looked up from germline, CDR1 is DFQATT and CDR2 is SNEGSKA (reference sequence). CDR3 in amino acids: CSASATGTYGLEQYF. DNA for the CDR3: TGCAGTGCTAGTGCGACCGGGACATATGGGCTCGAGCAGTACTTC.

In its sample, this clonotype was seen a few times. The J gene is TRBJ2-1, the V gene TRBV6-4, with D perhaps TRBD2 (7 bases). The CDR3 consists of 17 residues. CDR1 is MRHNA and CDR2 is SNTAGT in the germline V gene. Between the trimmed V and J ends, which lost 0 bases and 7 bases, there was a span of 19 bases. CDR3 residues: CASSDSPGGGAANEQFF. Written as DNA, the CDR3 is TGTGCCAGCAGTGACTCACCAGGTGGGGGGGCCGCGAATGAGCAGTTCTTC.

This clonotype was detected ten times or more. The gene calls are TRBV12-3 or TRBV12-4 and TRBJ1-1; D ambiguous. The CDR3 length is 11 residues. V lost 3 bases to trimming and J lost 12 bases, with 11 bases between them. The CDR3 protein is CASSFGRFTFF. The CDR3 DNA is TGTGCCAGCAGTTTTGGCAGGTTTACTTTCTTT.

CDR3: CASSQDIAGAKEYF. The DNA for the CDR3 is TGTGCCAGCAGCCAAGATATAGCGGGAGCCAAGGAGTACTTC. The chain combines TRBV3-1 with TRBJ2-5, with TRBD2 matching 9 bases. The CDR3 is 14 amino acids. Trimming cost V 0 bases and J 12 bases; bases outside gene matches: 8. Germline lookup yields CDR1 LGHDT and CDR2 YNNKEL (reference sequence).

The table lists this clonotype with a few counts. CDR3 coding DNA: TGCAGTGCTAGTCCGGGGCCGGCCTACGAGCAGTACTTC. Protein sequence: CSASPGPAYEQYF. V gene TRBV20-1 combines with J gene TRBJ2-7; TRBD1 or TRBD2 may be the D gene (5 bases each). V was cut by 3 bases and J by 2 bases, with 11 bases left in between. CDR3 length equals 13 residues. Germline V gene data show CDR1 as DFQATT and CDR2 as SNEGSKA (reference sequence).

The genes are TRBV12-3 or TRBV12-4 and TRBJ2-1; 10 nucleotides line up with TRBD2. CDR3 length: 15 amino acids. The V and J ends lost 6 bases and 5 bases, in that order; junction bases with no gene match: 7. The CDR3 here is CASSILAGRDNEQFF. The DNA for the CDR3 is TGTGCCAGCAGCATACTAGCGGGACGAGACAATGAGCAGTTCTTC.

This chain uses TRBV7-9 with TRBJ1-1; D unclear. Germline V gene data show CDR1 as SEHNR and CDR2 as FQNEAQ (reference sequence). CDR3 length: 14 residues. V shed 5 bases and J shed 5 bases, with 15 bases lying between them. The CDR3 DNA reads as TGTGCCAGCAGCGGGTGGGTGGAAGGGACTGAAGCTTTCTTT. Protein sequence: CASSGWVEGTEAFF.

The chain is built from TRBV4-1 and TRBJ2-4, with D possibly TRBD2 on 5 matching bases. V lost 0 bases and J lost 0, with 12 bases in between. The CDR3 is 17 amino acids. CDR1 and CDR2 (germline): MGHRA, YSYEKL. The CDR3 nucleotides read TGCGCCAGCAGCCAAGAGTCGTCGGGATTAGCCAAAAACATTCAGTACTTC. Translated, it gives CASSQESSGLAKNIQYF.

The rearrangement uses TRBV6-1 and TRBJ2-7; D remains unclear. The CDR3 totals 15 residues. Germline CDR1 is MNHNS and CDR2 is SASEGT. V was clipped by 5 bases and J by 4 bases, with 18 bases between them. CDR3 sequence: CASSLDGSAWYEQYF. The DNA for the CDR3 is TGTGCCAGCAGTCTGGACGGCTCCGCCTGGTACGAGCAGTACTTC.

V and J are TRBV12-3 or TRBV12-4 and TRBJ1-6; 7 bases line up with TRBD1. The V gene end was trimmed by 6 bases and the J gene end by 7 bases; junction bases not matched to a gene: 12. The CDR3 length is 16 residues. The CDR3, as DNA: TGTGCCAGCAGCCCCACAACGGGACAGCGAAATTCACCCCTCCACTTT. Amino acid sequence: CASSPTTGQRNSPLHF.

There are a few counts of this clonotype. The chain links TRBV6-5 to TRBJ2-7; TRBD1 aligns across 8 bases. Germline V gives CDR1 MNHEY, CDR2 SVGAGI. This CDR3 spans 18 amino acids. The ends lost 2 bases at V and 2 bases at J; junction bases unmatched: 14. The CDR3 spells CASSYRDRRPGNPYEQYF. CDR3 DNA: TGTGCCAGCAGTTACCGGGACAGGAGACCAGGAAATCCCTACGAGCAGTACTTC.

The sample holds a few counts of this clonotype. This chain connects TRBV9 to TRBJ1-2, with 10 bases aligning to TRBD1. The CDR3 is made up of 15 amino acids. Trimming cost V 4 bases and J 2 bases; bases outside gene matches: 5. Germline CDR1 and CDR2: SGDLS and YYNGEE. CDR3 sequence: CASSKPGQGNYGYTF. CDR3 nucleotides: TGTGCCAGCAGCAAACCGGGACAGGGGAACTATGGCTACACCTTC.

This clonotype has a handful of counts. CDR3 amino acids: CSARNPGGPEAFF. CDR3 DNA: TGCAGTGCTAGGAATCCAGGGGGACCTGAAGCTTTCTTT. V is TRBV20-1 and J is TRBJ1-1, with 7 positions matching TRBD1. The CDR3 sequence is 13 residues long. Germline V gene lookup returns CDR1 DFQATT and CDR2 SNEGSKA (reference sequence). J lost 6 bases, V lost 3 bases, and 7 bases had no gene match.

CDR3 loop: CASRGYMDQETQYF. CDR3 DNA: TGTGCCAGCAGGGGTTACATGGACCAAGAGACCCAGTACTTC. This chain links TRBV12-3 or TRBV12-4 with TRBJ2-5; no firm D call. The V end lost 6 bases, the J end lost 0 bases, and 11 bases lay between the germline ends. CDR3 length: 14 amino acids.

The chain uses TRBV6-1 and TRBJ2-1, with TRBD2 identical over 10 bases. The CDR3 consists of 16 residues. Germline trimming cut 6 bases from V and 6 bases from J; bases unmatched to any gene: 11. Per germline, CDR1 MNHNS and CDR2 SASEGT. CDR3 sequence (DNA): TGTGCCAGCAGCCTTCGACTAGCGGGTGCCTCCAATGAGCAGTTCTTC. Its translation is CASSLRLAGASNEQFF.

V gene TRBV4-1 combines with J gene TRBJ1-5, with TRBD1 as a possible D gene (6 bases). Per the germline V gene, CDR1 is MGHRA and CDR2 is YSYEKL. V lost 0 bases and J lost 5, with 14 bases in between. CDR3 length: 16 amino acids. CDR3 residues: CASSQDQGFEYQPQHF. In DNA form, the CDR3 reads TGCGCCAGCAGCCAAGACCAGGGGTTCGAATATCAGCCCCAGCATTTT.

V is TRBV15 and J is TRBJ2-1; D gene uncertain. CDR3 length: 15 residues. Deletions cut 0 bases from V and 4 bases from J, with 10 bases between. Germline V gene lookup returns CDR1 LNHNV and CDR2 YYDKDF (reference sequence). The CDR3 sequence: CATSRETVLYNEQFF. The CDR3 coding sequence is TGTGCCACCAGCAGAGAAACAGTCCTTTACAATGAGCAGTTCTTC. Drawing the rest from reference TRBV15 and TRBJ2-1, the complete variable domain is DAMVIQNPRYQVTQFGKPVTLSCSQTLNHNVMYWYQQKSSQAPKLLFHYYDKDFNNEADTPDNFQSRRPNTSFCFLDIRSPGLGDTAMYLCATSRETVLYNEQFFGPGTRLTVL.

The chain uses TRBV7-3 and TRBJ1-6; D is uncertain. The CDR3 has 16 residues. Per germline, CDR1 SGHTA and CDR2 FQGTGA. V gave up 1 base and J gave up 6 bases, with 13 bases separating them. DNA for the CDR3: TGTGCCAGCAGCTTAAACCGAATGGGTGGTAATTCACCCCTCCACTTT. As protein: CASSLNRMGGNSPLHF.

This rearrangement joins TRBV7-9 to TRBJ2-1, with 9 nucleotides matching TRBD2. The CDR3 spans 17 residues. V lost 5 bases and J lost 0; bases outside the gene matches: 8. CDR1 is SEHNR and CDR2 is FQNEAQ in the germline V gene (reference sequence). CDR3 nucleotides: TGTGCCAGCAGCCCCCCTAGCGGGGTAAGCTCCTACAATGAGCAGTTCTTC. Its translation is CASSPPSGVSSYNEQFF.

The DNA for the CDR3 is TGCGCCAGCAGCTCAGCCTCGATCCTTAAGGGGTACGAGCAGTACTTC. This gives the protein CASSSASILKGYEQYF. The chain couples TRBV5-1 to TRBJ2-7; the D gene is possibly TRBD1 (5 bases). The CDR3 contains 16 residues. Trimming took 3 bases from V and 4 from J, leaving 20 bases between them. From germline, CDR1 is SGHRS and CDR2 YFSETQ.

V and J are TRBV12-3 or TRBV12-4 and TRBJ1-2, with 9 nucleotides matching TRBD1. The CDR3 contains 15 residues. V shed 2 bases, J shed 3 bases, and the junction held 4 bases outside the gene matches. As DNA, the CDR3 is TGTGCCAGCAGTTTAATCAGGACAGGGGACTATGGCTACACCTTC. Amino acid sequence: CASSLIRTGDYGYTF.

The rearrangement joins TRBV24-1 to TRBJ2-7, with D tentatively TRBD1 (5 bases). This CDR3 region has 13 residues. Trimming took 3 bases from V and 3 from J, leaving 8 bases between them. CDR1 KGHDR and CDR2 SFDVKD come from the germline V gene. Written as DNA, the CDR3 is TGTGCCACCAGTGATCAGGGAAACTACGAGCAGTACTTC. Its translation is CATSDQGNYEQYF.

This sequence joins TRBV20-1 and TRBJ2-5, with 9 bases that match TRBD1. The CDR3 spans 13 residues. Germline CDR1 and CDR2: DFQATT and SNEGSKA (reference sequence). The J segment lost 4 bases and the V segment lost 7 bases, leaving 7 bases of the junction unmatched. CDR3 nucleotides: TGCAGTGGAGGGACAGGGTGGATAGAGACCCAGTACTTC. Amino acid sequence: CSGGTGWIETQYF.

The chain is built from TRBV12-3 or TRBV12-4 and TRBJ1-5; D not resolved. Trimming left V 5 bases short and J 4 bases short, with 18 bases between. The CDR3 covers 16 residues. The CDR3 spells CASSLPGFQRNQPQHF. CDR3 bases: TGTGCCAGCAGTCTCCCGGGATTTCAAAGGAATCAGCCCCAGCATTTT.

This clonotype was detected only a few times. The rearrangement uses TRBV7-9 and TRBJ2-1; D is undetermined. CDR1 and CDR2 from the germline V gene are SEHNR and FQNEAQ (reference sequence). Trimming cost V 5 bases and J 5 bases, with 7 bases left between them. The CDR3 has 12 residues. CDR3 sequence (DNA): TGTGCCAGCAGCACCCAGGACAATGAGCAGTTCTTC. Its protein product is CASSTQDNEQFF.

This clonotype was found a few times. The chain joins TRBV18 to TRBJ2-6; D possibly corresponds to TRBD1 (5 bases). The V end lost 6 bases, the J end lost 0 bases, and 12 bases lay between the germline ends. The CDR3 has 16 amino acids. The germline V gene encodes CDR1 KGHSH and CDR2 LQKENI. This CDR3 reads CASSNPGRSGANVLTF. In DNA, the CDR3 is TGTGCCAGCTCTAATCCAGGGCGCTCTGGGGCCAACGTCCTGACTTTC.

The chain recombines TRBV24-1 with TRBJ2-1, with D unresolved. Germline CDR1 reads KGHDR; CDR2 reads SFDVKD. The CDR3 contains 16 residues. Deletions cut 4 bases from V and 2 bases from J, with 14 bases between. The CDR3 spells CATSDSWTEPYNEQFF. CDR3 coding DNA: TGTGCCACCAGTGACAGTTGGACGGAACCCTACAATGAGCAGTTCTTC.